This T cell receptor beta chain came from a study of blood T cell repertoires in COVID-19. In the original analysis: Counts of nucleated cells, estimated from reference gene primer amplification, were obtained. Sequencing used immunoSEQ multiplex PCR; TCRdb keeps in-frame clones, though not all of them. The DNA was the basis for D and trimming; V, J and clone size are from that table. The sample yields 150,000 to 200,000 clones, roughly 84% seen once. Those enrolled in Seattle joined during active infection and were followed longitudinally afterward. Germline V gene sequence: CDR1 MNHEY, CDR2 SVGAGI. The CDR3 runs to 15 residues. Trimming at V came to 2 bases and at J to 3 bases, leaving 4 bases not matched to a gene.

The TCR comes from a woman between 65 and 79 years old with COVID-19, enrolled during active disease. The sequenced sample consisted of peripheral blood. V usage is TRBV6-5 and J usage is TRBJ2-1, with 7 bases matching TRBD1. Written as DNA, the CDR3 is TGTGCCAGCAGTTACGAAGGGACAGTCTACAATGAGCAGTTCTTC. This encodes CASSYEGTVYNEQFF.